These 11 T cell receptor beta chains share one sample of origin, sequenced in a study of T-cell reconstitution after alpha-beta-depleted transplantation in children. Unique molecular identifiers were incorporated during preparation of the TCRbeta library. One entry per CDR3 protein, called by TCRdb with MiXCR from the PCR reads. The table includes 600,000 to 700,000 distinct CDR3 sequences, 16% detected once. Sequenced material: PBMCs from the stem cell graft donor, taken from the stem cell graft. All receptors come from a human donor who donated a stem cell graft to a child with acute myeloid leukemia.

J is TRBJ1-1 and V is TRBV6-1, with D unresolved. CDR3 length equals 14 residues. V lost 6 bases and J 0 bases, leaving 11 bases between the germline ends. Germline CDR1 is MNHNS and CDR2 is SASEGT. The CDR3 spells CASRLERMNTEAFF. The CDR3 DNA sequence: TGTGCCAGCAGACTTGAACGGATGAACACTGAAGCTTTCTTT.

This clonotype was counted at least ten times. The chain uses TRBV6-5 and TRBJ2-5, with a possible D match to TRBD1 (6 bases). Germline CDR1 MNHEY, CDR2 SVGAGI. V lost 4 bases to trimming and J lost 5 bases, with 23 bases between them. The CDR3 runs to 17 residues. DNA of the CDR3: TGTGCCAGCAGTTCAACGACAGGCCTCAAGGAGGTGGAGACCCAGTACTTC. This codes for CASSSTTGLKEVETQYF.

The table lists this clonotype with many counts. The gene calls are TRBV12-3 or TRBV12-4 and TRBJ2-7, with D maybe TRBD1 (5 bases). The V and J ends lost 0 bases and 4 bases respectively, with 10 bases between them. The CDR3 runs to 14 residues. The CDR3 nucleotides are TGTGCCAGCAGTTTAGCGGGGCAGGGTTACGAGCAGTACGTC. Translation gives CASSLAGQGYEQYV.

This chain joins TRBV11-2 and TRBJ2-7; D remains ambiguous. Looked up from germline, CDR1 is SGHAT and CDR2 is FQNNGV. V lost 1 base and J lost 3, with 7 bases in between. This CDR3 spans 13 amino acids. The CDR3, as DNA: TGTGCCAGCAGCTTAGTTTCAGGCTACGAGCAGTACGTC. It is translated as CASSLVSGYEQYV.

A few counts support this clonotype. The chain joins TRBV7-9 to TRBJ2-6, with D possibly being TRBD1 (5 bases). The CDR3 has 15 amino acids. From germline, CDR1 is SEHNR and CDR2 FQNEAQ (reference sequence). Trimming removed 5 bases at V and 2 bases at J, with 10 bases between. The chain's CDR3 is CASSPSGTGANVLTF. For the CDR3, the DNA is TGTGCCAGCAGCCCCTCAGGGACTGGGGCCAACGTCCTGACTTTC.

The chain carries TRBV27 and TRBJ2-7, with D perhaps matching TRBD1 or TRBD2 (5 bases each). The germline V and J ends were trimmed by 6 bases and 7 bases, with 19 bases remaining between them. Germline-derived CDR1 and CDR2 are MNHEY and SMNVEV (reference sequence). The CDR3 covers 14 residues. CDR3 region: CASSHPGALREQYF. In nucleotides, the CDR3 is TGTGCCAGCAGCCACCCCGGGGCCTTACGAGAGCAGTACTTC.

V and J are TRBV7-9 and TRBJ2-3; 9 bases agree with TRBD2. Trimming removed 4 bases from V and 3 bases from J; junction bases left unmatched: 11. This CDR3 is 17 amino acids long. Germline CDR1 reads SEHNR; CDR2 reads FQNEAQ (reference sequence). CDR3 sequence reads: CASSSGAASGATDTQYF. CDR3 sequence (DNA): TGTGCCAGCAGCTCCGGCGCGGCTAGCGGGGCAACAGATACGCAGTATTTT.

There are a few counts of this clonotype. The rearrangement links TRBV7-8 to TRBJ2-1, with 7 nucleotides matching TRBD1. After removal of 6 bases from V and 0 bases from J, the junction contained 17 bases not matched to a gene. The CDR3 totals 19 residues. Germline CDR1 SGHVS, CDR2 FQNEAQ. CDR3 amino acids: CASRKTGSTTSSSYNEQFF. The CDR3 coding sequence is TGTGCCAGCAGAAAGACAGGGAGCACGACCTCCAGCTCCTACAATGAGCAGTTCTTC. The whole variable domain, filled in from reference TRBV7-8 and TRBJ2-1, reads GAGVSQSPRYKVAKRGQDVALRCDPISGHVSLFWYQQALGQGPEFLTYFQNEAQLDKSGLPSDRFFAERPEGSVSTLKIQRTQQEDSAVYLCASRKTGSTTSSSYNEQFFGPGTRLTVL.

The rearrangement uses TRBV4-1 and TRBJ2-7; D is unresolved. In germline, CDR1 is MGHRA, CDR2 YSYEKL. The CDR3 is 14 amino acids. V lost 0 bases, J lost 4 bases, and 10 bases lay in between. The CDR3 sequence: CASSQDLGHYEQYV. As DNA, the CDR3 is TGCGCCAGCAGCCAAGATCTGGGCCATTACGAGCAGTACGTC.

The rearrangement joins TRBV12-3 or TRBV12-4 to TRBJ2-2; 8 nucleotides align to TRBD2. V lost 6 bases, J lost 6 bases, and 6 bases stayed unmatched. The CDR3 is made up of 14 amino acids. This CDR3 reads CASSHKLAAGELFF. The CDR3 nucleotides are TGTGCCAGCAGCCATAAACTAGCGGCCGGGGAGCTGTTTTTT.

This chain links TRBV7-2 with TRBJ1-1; TRBD1 agrees at 8 bases. V shed 6 bases, J shed 5 bases, and the junction held 11 bases outside the gene matches. The length of the CDR3 is 15 residues. CDR1 and CDR2 (germline): SGHTA, FQGNSA. The CDR3 sequence: CASRKDRGVWTEAFF. The CDR3 DNA follows: TGTGCCAGCAGGAAAGACAGGGGAGTGTGGACTGAAGCTTTCTTT. The full variable domain, completed using reference TRBV7-2 and TRBJ1-1, is GAGVSQSPSNKVTEKGKDVELRCDPISGHTALYWYRQSLGQGLEFLIYFQGNSAPDKSGLPSDRFSAERTGGSVSTLTIQRTQQEDSAVYLCASRKDRGVWTEAFFGQGTRLTVV.